The 21 T cell receptor beta chains given below trace back to one sample, sequenced in a study of CD8 T cells in ankylosing spondylitis (TCRdb year 2017). The protocol used for the library was 5' RACE. Reads for this sample came from an Illumina HiSeq 2500. The public reads were quality trimmed at Q25 with fastp and then assembled into clones with MiXCR by TCRdb, keeping productive beta chains. Identical CDR3 protein sequences are pooled into one entry, listed with their most common genes and DNA. The sample table holds roughly 200,000 distinct CDR3 sequences, of which around 13% were seen once. The top ten constitute 16% of the sample. The specimen was blood, either unsorted or a sorted T cell fraction (not recorded which). Receptors were obtained from a male donor with ankylosing spondylitis or in good health (not recorded which).

This clonotype has at least ten counts. The V call is TRBV12-3 or TRBV12-4, the J call TRBJ2-4; TRBD2 might be the D (6 bases). V was trimmed by 6 bases and J by 11 bases, leaving 20 bases between them. This CDR3 has 14 amino acids. The CDR3 DNA sequence: TGTGCCAGCAGCACTGGGACCTACGGGGAGGTTCAGTACTTC. Translation gives CASSTGTYGEVQYF.

This clonotype turned up a few times. The rearrangement links TRBV12-3 or TRBV12-4 to TRBJ2-1; tentatively, D is TRBD2 (5 bases). Trimming took 3 bases from V and 12 from J, leaving 15 bases between them. The CDR3 sequence is 13 residues long. CDR3 DNA: TGTGCCAGCAGTTTTGGTGGTCGGGGTAGGCAGTTCTTC. Translation: CASSFGGRGRQFF.

This clonotype turned up a few times. The chain is built from TRBV7-9 and TRBJ2-5; D is uncertain. Trimming took 5 bases from V and 4 from J, leaving 11 bases between them. CDR1 is SEHNR and CDR2 is FQNEAQ in the germline V gene (reference sequence). The CDR3 has 13 residues. For the CDR3, the DNA is TGTGCCAGCAGCGTCACCCGCTTAGAGACCCAGTACTTC. Protein product: CASSVTRLETQYF.

V usage is TRBV3-1 and J usage is TRBJ2-2, with D possibly being TRBD1 (5 bases). Germline V gene lookup returns CDR1 LGHDT and CDR2 YNNKEL (reference sequence). The CDR3 consists of 15 residues. V was pared by 5 bases and J by 7 bases, with 17 bases between. The CDR3: CASSGSLDKLGELFF. CDR3 coding DNA: TGTGCCAGCAGCGGATCCTTGGACAAGCTCGGGGAGCTGTTTTTT.

The chain employs TRBV29-1 and TRBJ1-2; D is possibly TRBD1 (6 bases). The V gene's germline CDR1 is SQVTM and CDR2 ANQGSEA. This CDR3 is built from 12 residues. Deletions cut 4 bases from V and 6 bases from J, with 12 bases between. CDR3 residues: CSVGSGQHGYTF. The CDR3 DNA is TGCAGCGTTGGCTCGGGACAACATGGCTACACCTTC.

This clonotype was picked up many times. The V gene is TRBV7-9, the J gene TRBJ1-2, with 7 bases that match TRBD1. The V and J ends lost 7 bases and 4 bases, in that order; junction bases with no gene match: 9. The CDR3 totals 14 residues. Germline V gene sequence: CDR1 SEHNR, CDR2 FQNEAQ (reference sequence). CDR3 sequence: CASTPLGGPYGYTF. Here the CDR3 DNA reads TGTGCCAGCACACCATTAGGGGGCCCCTATGGCTACACCTTC.

There are many counts of this clonotype. J is TRBJ2-3 and V is TRBV6-4, with 11 bases identical to TRBD2. V gave up 0 bases and J gave up 4 bases; unmatched junction bases: 0. This CDR3 has 15 amino acids. The V gene's germline CDR1 is MRHNA and CDR2 SNTAGT. The DNA for the CDR3 is TGTGCCAGCAGTGACTCACTAGCGGGAGCAGATACGCAGTATTTT. Protein sequence: CASSDSLAGADTQYF.

The CDR3 sequence: CASSLVDGISGEQYF. CDR3 nucleotides: TGTGCCAGCAGTTTAGTGGACGGAATATCGGGGGAGCAGTACTTC. The rearrangement joins TRBV12-3 or TRBV12-4 to TRBJ2-7; TRBD2 is a possible D gene (5 bases). V gave up 1 base and J gave up 7 bases, with 17 bases separating them. The CDR3 length is 15 residues.

The chain couples TRBV20-1 to TRBJ2-7; D is undetermined. V was pared by 3 bases and J by 3 bases, with 9 bases between. The germline V gene encodes CDR1 DFQATT and CDR2 SNEGSKA (reference sequence). The CDR3 is made up of 12 amino acids. The CDR3 nucleotides read TGCAGTGCTAGTAGTGTATACTACGAGCAGTACTTC. It codes for CSASSVYYEQYF.

This clonotype was picked up a small number of times. V gene TRBV4-1 combines with J gene TRBJ1-1; D gene uncertain. Germline CDR1 MGHRA, CDR2 YSYEKL. V was cut by 0 bases and J by 0 bases, with 8 bases left in between. CDR3 length: 15 residues. The CDR3 loop is CASSQDGRLNTEAFF. CDR3 nucleotide sequence: TGCGCCAGCAGCCAAGATGGGCGGTTGAACACTGAAGCTTTCTTT.

This clonotype has only a few counts. The chain carries TRBV5-1 and TRBJ2-1, with 7 bases identical to TRBD2. CDR1 SGHRS and CDR2 YFSETQ come from the germline V gene. V was pared by 4 bases and J by 6 bases, with 4 bases of the junction left unmatched. CDR3 length: 13 amino acids. CDR3 sequence: CASSARLANEQFF. The CDR3 region has the DNA TGCGCCAGCAGCGCACGACTAGCCAATGAGCAGTTCTTC.

The V and J genes are TRBV7-9 and TRBJ1-3, with no clear D. Germline lookup yields CDR1 SEHNR and CDR2 FQNEAQ (reference sequence). V shed 0 bases and J shed 8 bases, with 5 bases lying between them. The CDR3 loop spans 12 amino acids. The CDR3, as DNA: TGTGCCAGCAGCTTAGCGCTGGACACCATATATTTT. Its protein is CASSLALDTIYF.

A note on this clonotype: The germline gene is not matched at one end of the junction; a read error may be the cause. This chain joins TRBV5-1 and TRBJ2-1, with TRBD1 identical over 10 bases. Looked up from germline, CDR1 is SGHRS and CDR2 is YFSETQ. CDR3 length: 15 residues. CDR3 nucleotides: TGCGCCAGCACCTTGGGGGACAGGGGCTACAATGAGCAGTTCTTC. Translating gives CASTLGDRGYNEQFF.

This clonotype appeared a few times. The chain has TRBV28 and TRBJ2-7; D is tentatively TRBD1 or TRBD2 (6 bases each). Germline loops: CDR1 MDHEN, CDR2 SYDVKM. The CDR3 consists of 15 residues. V was clipped by 3 bases and J by 2 bases, with 14 bases between them. In nucleotides, the CDR3 is TGTGCCAGCAGTTTCGTCCGGGGGACAACCTACGAGCAGTACTTC. Translating gives CASSFVRGTTYEQYF.

The gene calls are TRBV7-9 and TRBJ2-7; D is perhaps TRBD1 (6 bases). Looked up from germline, CDR1 is SEHNR and CDR2 is FQNEAQ (reference sequence). The V gene lost 5 bases and the J gene lost 4 bases, with 12 bases spanning the gap. There are 13 residues in the CDR3. For the CDR3, the DNA is TGTGCCAGCAGCAATCAGGGGCGGTACGAGCAGTACTTC. The encoded protein is CASSNQGRYEQYF.

The rearrangement joins TRBV11-2 to TRBJ2-3; no reliable D call. CDR1 is SGHAT and CDR2 is FQNNGV in the germline V gene. Trimming left V 2 bases short and J 4 bases short, with 4 bases between. CDR3 length: 12 residues. CDR3 sequence: CASSLMADTQYF. The CDR3 bases are TGTGCCAGCAGCTTAATGGCAGATACGCAGTATTTT.

CDR3 sequence: CSVEEEVGYNEQFF. The CDR3 DNA follows: TGCAGCGTTGAAGAAGAGGTGGGCTACAATGAGCAGTTCTTC. The chain has TRBV29-1 and TRBJ2-1; D gene ambiguous. Looked up from germline, CDR1 is SQVTM and CDR2 is ANQGSEA. The CDR3 has 14 residues. Trimming removed 0 bases at V and 3 bases at J, with 9 bases between.

V and J are TRBV12-3 or TRBV12-4 and TRBJ2-5; TRBD1 or TRBD2 may be the D gene (5 bases each). This CDR3 region has 14 residues. Trimming left V 3 bases short and J 5 bases short, with 13 bases between. CDR3 loop: CASSFGGVTETQYF. Written as DNA, the CDR3 is TGTGCCAGCAGTTTTGGGGGAGTAACTGAGACCCAGTACTTC.

This clonotype was detected only a few times. This rearrangement joins TRBV7-9 to TRBJ2-1, with unresolved D. The germline gives CDR1 SEHNR, CDR2 FQNEAQ (reference sequence). Between the trimmed V and J ends, which lost 4 bases and 6 bases, there was a span of 10 bases. CDR3 length: 13 amino acids. The CDR3 nucleotides read TGTGCCAGCAGCTCTGGTGGGCTCAATGAGCAGTTCTTC. It encodes CASSSGGLNEQFF.

V and J are TRBV7-9 and TRBJ1-5, with D tentatively TRBD1 (5 bases). Germline loops: CDR1 SEHNR, CDR2 FQNEAQ (reference sequence). V was cut by 7 bases and J by 5 bases, with 24 bases left in between. This CDR3 contains 17 residues. In DNA form, the CDR3 reads TGTGCCAGCACTGGACCTTCAGCTGGGGACGGGGATCAGCCCCAGCATTTT. As protein: CASTGPSAGDGDQPQHF.

This clonotype occurred a few times. J is TRBJ2-3 and V is TRBV27; 9 nucleotides line up with TRBD1. The V gene end was trimmed by 8 bases and the J gene end by 4 bases; junction bases not matched to a gene: 10. The CDR3 totals 15 residues. Germline assignment: CDR1 MNHEY and CDR2 SMNVEV (reference sequence). The CDR3 sequence: CASALGTGIPDTQYF. The CDR3 DNA follows: TGTGCCAGCGCCCTGGGGACAGGGATACCAGATACGCAGTATTTT.